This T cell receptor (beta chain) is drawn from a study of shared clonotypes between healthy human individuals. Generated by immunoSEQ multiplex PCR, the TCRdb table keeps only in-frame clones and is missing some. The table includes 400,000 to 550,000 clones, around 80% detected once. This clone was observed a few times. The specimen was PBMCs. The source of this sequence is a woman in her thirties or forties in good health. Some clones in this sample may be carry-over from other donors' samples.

The CDR3 is CASSFIGRPYGYTF. Here the CDR3 DNA reads TGTGCCAGCAGTTTCATCGGCCGCCCCTATGGCTACACCTTC. The J gene is TRBJ1-2, the V gene TRBV27; unclear D gene. The CDR3 is made up of 14 amino acids. Germline V gives CDR1 MNHEY, CDR2 SMNVEV (reference sequence). V was trimmed by 3 bases and J by 4 bases, leaving 12 bases between them.